This T cell receptor (beta chain) emerged from a study of technical replicates of blood from several donors. This clone was recorded only once. Sequenced by immunoSEQ multiplex PCR; TCRdb stores in-frame clones only, minus some. This sample carries about 72,000 clones, about 90% of them seen once, and the ten largest clones take roughly 0.41%. V was trimmed by 6 bases and J by 2 bases, leaving 14 bases between them. The CDR3 consists of 16 residues. The germline V gene encodes CDR1 MNHEY and CDR2 SMNVEV (reference sequence). The chain has TRBV27 and TRBJ2-6; D unresolved. Sequencing was done on a sample of T cells isolated from PBMCs. This clonotype originated in a human donor in good health. CDR3 in amino acids: CASSQSYRTGANVLTF. The CDR3, as DNA: TGTGCCAGCAGCCAATCCTACAGAACTGGGGCCAACGTCCTGACTTTC.